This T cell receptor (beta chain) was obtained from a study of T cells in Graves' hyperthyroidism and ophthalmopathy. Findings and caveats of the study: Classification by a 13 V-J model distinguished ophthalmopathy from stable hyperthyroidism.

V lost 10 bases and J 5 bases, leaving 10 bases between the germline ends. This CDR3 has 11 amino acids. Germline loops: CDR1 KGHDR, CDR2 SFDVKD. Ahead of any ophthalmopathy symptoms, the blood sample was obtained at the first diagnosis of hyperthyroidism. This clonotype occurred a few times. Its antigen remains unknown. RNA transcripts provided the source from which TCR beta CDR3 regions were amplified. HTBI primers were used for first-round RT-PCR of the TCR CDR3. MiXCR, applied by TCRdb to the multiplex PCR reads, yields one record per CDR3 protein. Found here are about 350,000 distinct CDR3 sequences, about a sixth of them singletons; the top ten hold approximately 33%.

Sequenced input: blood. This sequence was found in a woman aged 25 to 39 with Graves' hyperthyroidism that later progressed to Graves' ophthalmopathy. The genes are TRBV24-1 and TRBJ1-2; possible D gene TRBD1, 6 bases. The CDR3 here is CATGTKYGYTF. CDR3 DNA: TGTGCCACGGGGACAAAGTATGGCTACACCTTC.